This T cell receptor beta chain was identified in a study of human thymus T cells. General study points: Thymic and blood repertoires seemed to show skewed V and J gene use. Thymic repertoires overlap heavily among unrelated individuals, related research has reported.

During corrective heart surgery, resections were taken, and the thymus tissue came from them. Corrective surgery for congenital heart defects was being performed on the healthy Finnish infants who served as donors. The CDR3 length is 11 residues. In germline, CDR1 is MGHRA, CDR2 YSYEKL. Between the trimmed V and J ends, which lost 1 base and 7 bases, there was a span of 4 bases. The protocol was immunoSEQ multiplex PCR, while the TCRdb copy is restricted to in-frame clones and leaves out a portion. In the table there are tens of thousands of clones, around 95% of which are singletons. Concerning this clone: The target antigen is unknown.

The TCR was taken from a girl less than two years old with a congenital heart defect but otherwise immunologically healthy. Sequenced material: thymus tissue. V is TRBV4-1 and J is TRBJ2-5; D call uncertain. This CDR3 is CASSQGVTQYF. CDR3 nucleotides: TGCGCCAGCAGCCAAGGTGTGACCCAGTACTTC.